This TCR beta chain was sequenced in a study of blood T cell repertoires in COVID-19. Overall study context: Samples representing acute and convalescent COVID-19 were sourced from the United States, Italy and Spain.

The Seattle patients, enrolled during active infection, were followed longitudinally. Authors' processing steps: Quantification of nucleated cells was approximated via reference gene primer amplification. Sequencing used immunoSEQ multiplex PCR; TCRdb keeps in-frame clones, though not all of them. V, J and clone size reflect that table, while D and trimming were determined from the DNA. The sample includes 300,000 to 350,000 clones, 89% of them seen just once. The source is a woman aged 55-70 years with COVID-19, enrolled during active disease. The sequencing sample was made of peripheral blood.

Here the CDR3 reads CASSLWGTGDEKLFF. For the CDR3, the DNA is TGTGCCAGCAGTTTATGGGGGACAGGGGATGAAAAACTGTTTTTT. The chain recombines TRBV27 with TRBJ1-4; 10 positions match TRBD1. The V gene's germline CDR1 is MNHEY and CDR2 SMNVEV (reference sequence). This CDR3 comprises 15 residues. The ends lost 1 base at V and 6 bases at J; junction bases unmatched: 2. Filled out from reference TRBV27 and TRBJ1-4, the complete variable domain reads EAQVTQNPRYLITVTGKKLTVTCSQNMNHEYMSWYRQDPGLGLRQIYYSMNVEVTDKGDVPEGYKVSRKEKRNFPLILESPSPNQTSLYFCASSLWGTGDEKLFFGSGTQLSVL.